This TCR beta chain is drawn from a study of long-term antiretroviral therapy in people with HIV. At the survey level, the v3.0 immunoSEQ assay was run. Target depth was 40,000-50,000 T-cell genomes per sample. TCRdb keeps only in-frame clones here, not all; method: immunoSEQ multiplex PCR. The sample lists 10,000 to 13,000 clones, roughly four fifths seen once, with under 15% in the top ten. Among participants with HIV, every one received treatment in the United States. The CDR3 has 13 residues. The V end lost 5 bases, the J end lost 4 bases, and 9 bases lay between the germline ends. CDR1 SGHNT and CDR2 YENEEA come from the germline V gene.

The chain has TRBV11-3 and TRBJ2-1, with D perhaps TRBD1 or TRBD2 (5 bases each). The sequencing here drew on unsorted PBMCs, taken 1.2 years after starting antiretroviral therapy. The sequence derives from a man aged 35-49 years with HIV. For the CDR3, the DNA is TGTGCCAGCAGCGAGGGGATTTACAATGAGCAGTTCTTC. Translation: CASSEGIYNEQFF.